This entry describes one T cell receptor (beta chain). The antigen this receptor binds is unknown. One base away there is no much larger clone; base qualities are not given. The data belong to a study of shared T cell receptors in the human thymus (dated by TCRdb to the early 2020s). For the study in its entirety: The study investigated the way shared, self-reactive T-cell receptor alpha chains are produced in the human thymus.

The library was generated by the immunoSEQ multiplex PCR assay. This immuneACCESS table, as held by TCRdb, lists in-frame sequences with V and J called but not all clones. Of the missing ones, under half trace to an unresolved V gene in checked studies; the others have no known cause. The sample table records hundreds of thousands of clones; about 95% of these occur just once. The top ten clonotypes cover approximately 0.02% of the sample. The TCR sequence derives from a human donor. Sequencing was carried out using thymocytes.

The encoded CDR3 is CASSLGDEETQYF. The nucleotides read TGTGCCAGCAGCTTAGGGGACGAAGAGACCCAGTACTTC. The chain is encoded by TRBV11-3 joined to TRBJ2-5, with the D call perhaps TRBD1 or TRBD2, each one matching 5 bases. Between the V and J ends, shortened by 1 base and 3 bases respectively, the junction contains 6 bases. The CDR3, cysteine through phenylalanine, is 13 amino acids long. Here the CDR3 DNA is all that survives: 39 bases in frame from base 1. Per the germline V gene, SGHNT is the CDR1 and YENEEA is the CDR2.